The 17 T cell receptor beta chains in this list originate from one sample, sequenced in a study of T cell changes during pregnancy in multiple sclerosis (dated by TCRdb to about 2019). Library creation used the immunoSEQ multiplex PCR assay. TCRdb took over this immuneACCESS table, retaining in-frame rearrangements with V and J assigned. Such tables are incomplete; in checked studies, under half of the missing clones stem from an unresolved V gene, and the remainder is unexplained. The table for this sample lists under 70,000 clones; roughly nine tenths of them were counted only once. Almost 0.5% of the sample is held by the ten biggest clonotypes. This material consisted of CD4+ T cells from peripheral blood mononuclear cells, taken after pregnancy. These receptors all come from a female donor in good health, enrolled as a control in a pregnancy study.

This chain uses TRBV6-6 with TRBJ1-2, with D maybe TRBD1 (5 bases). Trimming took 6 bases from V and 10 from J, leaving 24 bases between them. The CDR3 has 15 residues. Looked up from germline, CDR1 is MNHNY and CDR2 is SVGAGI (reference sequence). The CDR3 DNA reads TGTGCCAGCAGGGATACGGGTGGGGGTTGGGAGGACTACACCTTC. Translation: CASRDTGGGWEDYTF.

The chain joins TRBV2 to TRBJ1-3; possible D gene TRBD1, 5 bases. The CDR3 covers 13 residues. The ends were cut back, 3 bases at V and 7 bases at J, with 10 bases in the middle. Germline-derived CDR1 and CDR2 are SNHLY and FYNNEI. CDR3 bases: TGTGCCAGCAGTGATCGGCAGGGTAACACCATATATTTT. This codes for CASSDRQGNTIYF.

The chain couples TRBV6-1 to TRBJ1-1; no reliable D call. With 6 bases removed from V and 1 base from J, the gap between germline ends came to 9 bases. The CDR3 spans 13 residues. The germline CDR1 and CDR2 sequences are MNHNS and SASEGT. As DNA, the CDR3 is TGTGCCAGCAGCTTCGACAAGAACACTGAAGCTTTCTTT. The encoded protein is CASSFDKNTEAFF.

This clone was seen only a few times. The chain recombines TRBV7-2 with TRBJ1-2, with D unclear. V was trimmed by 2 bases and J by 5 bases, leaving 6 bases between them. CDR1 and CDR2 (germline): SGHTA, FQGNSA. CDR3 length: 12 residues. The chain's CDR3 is CASSLNQYGYTF. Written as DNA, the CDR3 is TGTGCCAGCAGCTTAAACCAGTATGGCTACACCTTC.

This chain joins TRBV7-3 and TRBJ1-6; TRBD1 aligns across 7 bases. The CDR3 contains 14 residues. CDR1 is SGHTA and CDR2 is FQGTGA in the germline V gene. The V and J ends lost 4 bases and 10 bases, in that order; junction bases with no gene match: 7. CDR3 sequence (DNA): TGTGCCAGCAGCTCAGACAGGGCATACTCACCCCTCCACTTT. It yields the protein CASSSDRAYSPLHF.

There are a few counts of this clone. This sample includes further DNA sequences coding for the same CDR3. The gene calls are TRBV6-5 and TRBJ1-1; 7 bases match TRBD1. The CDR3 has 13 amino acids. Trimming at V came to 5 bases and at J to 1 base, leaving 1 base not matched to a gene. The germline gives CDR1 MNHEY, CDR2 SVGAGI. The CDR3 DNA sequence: TGTGCCAGCAGTCGGACAGGGAACACTGAAGCTTTCTTT. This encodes CASSRTGNTEAFF.

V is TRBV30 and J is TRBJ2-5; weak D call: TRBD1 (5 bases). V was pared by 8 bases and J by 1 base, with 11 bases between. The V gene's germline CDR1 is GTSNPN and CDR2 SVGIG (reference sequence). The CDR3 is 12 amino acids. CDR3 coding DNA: TGTGCCAGTGACAGACCCCAAGAGACCCAGTACTTC. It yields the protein CASDRPQETQYF.

The CDR3 region is CASSDLGGPQHF. CDR3 DNA: TGTGCCAGCAGTGATCTCGGCGGCCCCCAGCATTTT. This sequence joins TRBV2 and TRBJ1-5; D ambiguous. V was cut by 3 bases and J by 10 bases, with 10 bases left in between. Germline assignment: CDR1 SNHLY and CDR2 FYNNEI. This CDR3 is 12 amino acids long.

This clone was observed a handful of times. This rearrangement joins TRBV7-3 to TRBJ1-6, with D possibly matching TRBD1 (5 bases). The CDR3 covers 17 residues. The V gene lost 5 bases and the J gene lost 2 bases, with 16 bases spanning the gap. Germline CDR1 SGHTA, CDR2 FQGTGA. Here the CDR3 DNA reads TGTGCCAGCAGCCCCCACCCAGGGCAGGCCTATAATTCACCCCTCCACTTT. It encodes CASSPHPGQAYNSPLHF.

CDR3 sequence reads: CASSESGTVYNEQFF. CDR3 sequence (DNA): TGTGCCAGCAGTGAATCTGGGACAGTGTACAATGAGCAGTTCTTC. The chain carries TRBV25-1 and TRBJ2-1; 7 nucleotides match TRBD1. Per the germline V gene, CDR1 is MGHDK and CDR2 is SYGVNS. CDR3 length equals 15 residues. Trimming cost V 1 base and J 4 bases; bases outside gene matches: 4.

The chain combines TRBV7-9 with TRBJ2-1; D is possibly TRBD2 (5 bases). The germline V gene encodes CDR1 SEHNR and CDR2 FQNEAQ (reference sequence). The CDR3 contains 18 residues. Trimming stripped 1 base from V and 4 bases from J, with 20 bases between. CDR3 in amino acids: CASSLVDGVDSVYNEQFF. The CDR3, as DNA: TGTGCCAGCAGCTTAGTTGACGGGGTGGACTCCGTTTACAATGAGCAGTTCTTC.

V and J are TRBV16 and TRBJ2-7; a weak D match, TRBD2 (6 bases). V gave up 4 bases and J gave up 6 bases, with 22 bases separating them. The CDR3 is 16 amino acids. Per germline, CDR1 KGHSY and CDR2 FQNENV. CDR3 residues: CASSLNGGTDHAEQYF. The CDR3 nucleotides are TGTGCCAGCAGCCTCAACGGCGGGACGGACCACGCCGAGCAGTACTTC.

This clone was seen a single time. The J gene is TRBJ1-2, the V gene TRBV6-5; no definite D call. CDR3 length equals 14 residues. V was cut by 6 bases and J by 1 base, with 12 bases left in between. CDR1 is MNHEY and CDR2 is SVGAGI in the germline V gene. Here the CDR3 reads CASSQRMGNYGYTF. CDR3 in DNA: TGTGCCAGCAGCCAGAGGATGGGTAACTATGGCTACACCTTC.

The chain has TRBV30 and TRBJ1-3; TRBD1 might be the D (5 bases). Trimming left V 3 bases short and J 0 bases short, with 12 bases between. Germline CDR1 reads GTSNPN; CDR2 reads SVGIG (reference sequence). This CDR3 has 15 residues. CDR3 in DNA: TGTGCCTGGAGACCTAAGGGGCTCTCTGGAAACACCATATATTTT. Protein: CAWRPKGLSGNTIYF.

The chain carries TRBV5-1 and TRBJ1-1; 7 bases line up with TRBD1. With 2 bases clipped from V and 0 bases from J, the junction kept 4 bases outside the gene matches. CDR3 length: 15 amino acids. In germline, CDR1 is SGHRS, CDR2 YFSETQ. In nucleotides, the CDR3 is TGCGCCAGCAGCTTACAGGGGCGATTGAACACTGAAGCTTTCTTT. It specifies CASSLQGRLNTEAFF.

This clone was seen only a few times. CDR3 coding DNA: TGTGCCTGGAGTCCCCCCGGGACAACGAACACTGAAGCTTTCTTT. Translation: CAWSPPGTTNTEAFF. The rearrangement uses TRBV30 and TRBJ1-1; the D gene is possibly TRBD1 (6 bases). The germline gives CDR1 GTSNPN, CDR2 SVGIG (reference sequence). This CDR3 comprises 15 residues. The V gene lost 2 bases and the J gene lost 1 base, with 14 bases spanning the gap.

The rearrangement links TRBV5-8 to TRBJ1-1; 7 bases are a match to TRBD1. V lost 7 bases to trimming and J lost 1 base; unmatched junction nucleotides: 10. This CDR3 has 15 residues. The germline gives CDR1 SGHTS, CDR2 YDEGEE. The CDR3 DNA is TGTGCCAGCCGCGGTATACAGGGGAAGAACACTGAAGCTTTCTTT. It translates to CASRGIQGKNTEAFF.